These 27 T cell receptor beta chains came from one sample sequenced in a study of T-cell memory formation after mild COVID-19. From the 5' RACE reads, TCRdb called clonotypes with MiXCR, one entry per CDR3 protein. Of 150,000 or so distinct CDR3 sequences listed, around 30% are singletons. The specimen sequenced was PBMCs or a T cell subset sorted from them (not recorded which). The receptors come from an adult woman who had mild COVID-19 (a few samples of this study predate the infection). Cell type and time point are not known.

The chain uses TRBV4-3 and TRBJ2-2; 11 bases align to TRBD2. This CDR3 region has 18 residues. V dropped 4 bases and J dropped 1; count of bases not matched to a gene: 8. CDR1 and CDR2 (germline): LGHNA, YSLEER. CDR3 residues: CASSRYLGTSGNTGELFF. DNA of the CDR3: TGCGCCAGCAGCCGCTACTTGGGGACTAGCGGGAACACCGGGGAGCTGTTTTTT.

There are a few counts of this clonotype. The chain joins TRBV7-9 to TRBJ2-5; D is unclear. The germline V gene encodes CDR1 SEHNR and CDR2 FQNEAQ (reference sequence). The V end lost 5 bases, the J end lost 2 bases, and 9 bases lay between the germline ends. The CDR3 contains 13 residues. CDR3 protein: CASSPPRQETQYF. DNA for the CDR3: TGTGCCAGCAGCCCACCCCGGCAAGAGACCCAGTACTTC. Filled out from reference TRBV7-9 and TRBJ2-5, the complete variable domain reads DTGVSQNPRHKITKRGQNVTFRCDPISEHNRLYWYRQTLGQGPEFLTYFQNEAQLEKSRLLSDRFSAERPKGSFSTLEIQRTEQGDSAMYLCASSPPRQETQYFGPGTRLLVL.

This clonotype was counted a few times. The J gene is TRBJ1-1, the V gene TRBV6-5; weak D call: TRBD1 (5 bases). The CDR3 has 13 residues. Trimming took off 6 bases at V and 4 bases at J, with 12 bases between the two ends. Germline-derived CDR1 and CDR2 are MNHEY and SVGAGI. In DNA form, the CDR3 reads TGTGCCAGCAGGGGGGGGGAGGGCACTGAAGCTTTCTTT. Its protein product is CASRGGEGTEAFF.

This clonotype came up a few times. The chain carries TRBV7-8 and TRBJ2-1; 9 nucleotides match TRBD2. The ends lost 5 bases at V and 0 bases at J; junction bases unmatched: 5. The CDR3 totals 16 residues. Germline lookup yields CDR1 SGHVS and CDR2 FQNEAQ. CDR3 residues: CASSPQRGDSYNEQFF. In DNA form, the CDR3 reads TGTGCCAGCAGCCCCCAGCGGGGGGACTCCTACAATGAGCAGTTCTTC.

This sequence joins TRBV2 and TRBJ2-7; no reliable D call. The germline V gene has CDR1 SNHLY and CDR2 FYNNEI. This CDR3 is 13 amino acids long. V was shortened by 4 bases and J by 3 bases, with 10 bases between the two germline ends. CDR3 loop: CASSVGRYYEQYF. For the CDR3, the DNA is TGTGCCAGCAGTGTTGGCAGATACTACGAGCAGTACTTC.

The gene calls are TRBV11-2 and TRBJ2-4, with D maybe TRBD1 (7 bases). The length of the CDR3 is 19 residues. V lost 5 bases to trimming and J lost 3 bases, with 26 bases between them. Germline V gene data show CDR1 as SGHAT and CDR2 as FQNNGV. CDR3 region: CASSLTPRGATLYKNIQYF. The CDR3 DNA reads TGTGCCAGCAGCCTCACCCCCAGGGGGGCTACGCTGTACAAAAACATTCAGTACTTC.

The J gene is TRBJ2-3, the V gene TRBV12-3 or TRBV12-4, with 7 bases that match TRBD1. V shed 6 bases and J 6 bases; nucleotides not matched to a gene: 9. CDR3 size: 14 residues. The CDR3 nucleotides read TGTGCCAGCAGCGAACAGGGGATCGGGGATACGCAGTATTTT. It is translated as CASSEQGIGDTQYF.

The chain has TRBV19 and TRBJ1-5; 7 bases line up with TRBD1. This CDR3 spans 13 amino acids. Germline CDR1 LNHDA, CDR2 SQIVND (reference sequence). V was clipped by 5 bases and J by 6 bases; unmatched bases: 4. The CDR3 DNA sequence: TGTGCCAGTAGTCAGGGGGGGCGTCAGCCCCAGCATTTT. Encoded protein: CASSQGGRQPQHF.

This clonotype was counted a few times. The chain links TRBV6-5 to TRBJ2-1; 7 bases are a match to TRBD2. The germline V gene encodes CDR1 MNHEY and CDR2 SVGAGI. V dropped 7 bases and J dropped 5; count of bases not matched to a gene: 11. CDR3 length: 15 residues. The CDR3 sequence: CASTQWGGTHNEQFF. The CDR3 DNA sequence: TGTGCCAGCACCCAATGGGGGGGAACTCACAATGAGCAGTTCTTC.

The gene calls are TRBV4-1 and TRBJ2-5, with a tentative D call TRBD2 (7 bases). The V gene's germline CDR1 is MGHRA and CDR2 YSYEKL. V lost 0 bases and J 7 bases, leaving 18 bases between the germline ends. The CDR3 runs 16 residues. CDR3 protein: CASSQEGGGPLGTQYF. In DNA, the CDR3 is TGCGCCAGCAGCCAAGAGGGAGGGGGGCCGTTGGGGACCCAGTACTTC.

The CDR3 here is CASSSYSYEQYF. In DNA form, the CDR3 reads TGTGCCAGCAGCTCCTACTCCTACGAGCAGTACTTC. V is TRBV7-2 and J is TRBJ2-7; D not resolved. The CDR3 spans 12 residues. Germline V gene sequence: CDR1 SGHTA, CDR2 FQGNSA. The V and J ends lost 4 bases and 0 bases respectively, with 4 bases between them.

The gene calls are TRBV29-1 and TRBJ1-1; no firm D call. Trimming removed 4 bases at V and 1 base at J, with 7 bases between. The CDR3 runs 12 residues. Germline values: CDR1 SQVTM, CDR2 ANQGSEA. Written as DNA, the CDR3 is TGCAGCGTTGCCCCCGGGAACACTGAAGCTTTCTTT. Protein sequence: CSVAPGNTEAFF.

This sequence joins TRBV3-1 and TRBJ1-5; D is ambiguous. CDR3 length equals 13 residues. V lost 2 bases, J lost 6 bases, and 8 bases lay in between. Germline V gene sequence: CDR1 LGHDT, CDR2 YNNKEL (reference sequence). CDR3 protein: CASSQSEGQPQHF. The CDR3 nucleotides are TGTGCCAGCAGCCAATCGGAGGGTCAGCCCCAGCATTTT.

This clonotype was seen a few times. The gene calls are TRBV6-1 and TRBJ1-1, with D possibly being TRBD1 (5 bases). The V end was cut by 0 bases, the J end by 1 base, with 15 bases between. Germline assignment: CDR1 MNHNS and CDR2 SASEGT. The CDR3 is made up of 17 amino acids. CDR3 loop: CASSEARGPQGNTEAFF. CDR3 nucleotides: TGTGCCAGCAGTGAAGCCCGGGGACCCCAGGGGAACACTGAAGCTTTCTTT.

The V call is TRBV11-2, the J call TRBJ2-5; D is possibly TRBD2 (6 bases). With 1 base removed from V and 5 bases from J, the gap between germline ends came to 14 bases. CDR1 SGHAT and CDR2 FQNNGV come from the germline V gene. The CDR3 covers 15 residues. This CDR3 is CASSLGSGGMETQYF. The CDR3 nucleotides are TGTGCCAGCAGCTTAGGTTCCGGCGGGATGGAGACCCAGTACTTC.

V and J are TRBV5-1 and TRBJ1-1; D ambiguous. Germline CDR1 reads SGHRS; CDR2 reads YFSETQ. CDR3 length: 15 residues. V lost 0 bases and J 3 bases, leaving 12 bases between the germline ends. The CDR3 region is CASSLERVSDTEAFF. In DNA form, the CDR3 reads TGCGCCAGCAGCTTGGAACGGGTTTCGGACACTGAAGCTTTCTTT. Drawing the rest from reference TRBV5-1 and TRBJ1-1, the complete variable domain is KAGVTQTPRYLIKTRGQQVTLSCSPISGHRSVSWYQQTPGQGLQFLFEYFSETQRNKGNFPGRFSGRQFSNSRSEMNVSTLELGDSALYLCASSLERVSDTEAFFGQGTRLTVV.

V is TRBV6-6 and J is TRBJ2-7; D might be TRBD1 or TRBD2, each matching 7 bases. This CDR3 comprises 15 residues. The germline V and J ends were trimmed by 10 bases and 1 base, with 20 bases remaining between them. Germline CDR1 and CDR2: MNHNY and SVGAGI (reference sequence). CDR3 nucleotides: TGTGCCACCAAGTTAGGGGGCGGGGGATCCTACGAGCAGTACTTC. It specifies CATKLGGGGSYEQYF.

V is TRBV12-3 or TRBV12-4 and J is TRBJ2-7, with TRBD2 matching over 10 bases. J gave up 7 bases and V 5 bases, and 17 bases lay outside the gene matches. This CDR3 spans 17 amino acids. The CDR3 sequence is CASSPPSLAGETGEQYF. CDR3 sequence (DNA): TGTGCCAGCAGTCCCCCTTCCCTAGCGGGAGAGACTGGGGAGCAGTACTTC.

This clonotype was recorded a few times. V and J are TRBV3-1 and TRBJ2-1, with TRBD1 identical over 12 bases. Germline V gene sequence: CDR1 LGHDT, CDR2 YNNKEL (reference sequence). This CDR3 has 16 residues. J gave up 8 bases and V 4 bases, and 9 bases lay outside the gene matches. CDR3 loop: CASSPPGTGGRDEQFF. DNA of the CDR3: TGTGCCAGCAGCCCGCCCGGGACAGGGGGCCGGGATGAGCAGTTCTTC.

This rearrangement joins TRBV6-2 or TRBV6-3 to TRBJ2-7; no clear D. CDR3 length: 14 residues. Trimming left V 7 bases short and J 5 bases short, with 18 bases between. Germline CDR1 is MNHEY and CDR2 is SVGEGT. Here the CDR3 DNA reads TGTGCCAGCAACTCACACCGCCAGAGAGACGAGCAGTACTTC. This sequence encodes CASNSHRQRDEQYF.

The CDR3 loop is CASSSGRAQPQHF. CDR3 nucleotides: TGTGCCAGCAGCTCCGGTCGAGCTCAGCCCCAGCATTTT. The chain uses TRBV7-2 and TRBJ1-5; D uncertain. CDR1 and CDR2 (germline): SGHTA, FQGNSA. V dropped 4 bases and J dropped 6 bases, with 10 bases sitting between them. This CDR3 comprises 13 residues.

This chain connects TRBV12-3 or TRBV12-4 to TRBJ1-2; TRBD1 is a possible D gene (5 bases). This CDR3 has 14 residues. The V end lost 3 bases, the J end lost 3 bases, and 11 bases lay between the germline ends. The CDR3 nucleotides read TGTGCCAGCAGTTTGAGGGGAGCGGACTATGGCTACACCTTC. Amino acids: CASSLRGADYGYTF.

This clonotype was seen only a few times. The rearrangement uses TRBV6-5 and TRBJ1-2; the D is unclear. The V gene lost 4 bases and the J gene lost 7 bases, with 19 bases spanning the gap. This CDR3 has 15 residues. The germline V gene has CDR1 MNHEY and CDR2 SVGAGI. This CDR3 is CASSSLLVSVSGYTF. In DNA form, the CDR3 reads TGTGCCAGCAGTTCATTGTTAGTTTCTGTGAGTGGCTACACCTTC.

CDR3 nucleotides: TGTGCCAGCAGTCAGTACAAGAGTGGGGGCTACACCTTC. Its translation is CASSQYKSGGYTF. The rearrangement links TRBV6-5 to TRBJ1-2; D ambiguous. Trimming shortened V by 5 bases and J by 8 bases, and 15 bases separated the two germline ends. Germline V CDR1 and CDR2: MNHEY, SVGAGI. The CDR3 sequence is 13 residues long.

The chain carries TRBV12-3 or TRBV12-4 and TRBJ2-7, with D unclear. Trimming took 6 bases from V and 0 from J, leaving 15 bases between them. The CDR3 loop spans 15 amino acids. The DNA of the CDR3 is TGTGCCAGCAGGAAGGCAGGCGGAAGCTCCTACGAGCAGTACTTC. It is translated as CASRKAGGSSYEQYF.

This chain links TRBV5-5 with TRBJ1-1; D not certain. Germline assignment: CDR1 SGHKS and CDR2 YYEKEE (reference sequence). The germline V and J ends were trimmed by 2 bases and 0 bases, with 11 bases remaining between them. This CDR3 region has 15 residues. The CDR3 loop reads CASSFSWTMNTEAFF. CDR3 DNA sequence: TGTGCCAGCAGCTTTTCCTGGACCATGAACACTGAAGCTTTCTTT.

This clonotype was picked up a small number of times. The chain uses TRBV12-3 or TRBV12-4 and TRBJ1-1; perhaps TRBD1 as D (6 bases). V gave up 5 bases and J gave up 0 bases, with 10 bases separating them. The CDR3 is 14 residues long. The CDR3 DNA follows: TGTGCCAGCAGTGTTACAGGGTTGAACACTGAAGCTTTCTTT. Amino acid sequence: CASSVTGLNTEAFF.